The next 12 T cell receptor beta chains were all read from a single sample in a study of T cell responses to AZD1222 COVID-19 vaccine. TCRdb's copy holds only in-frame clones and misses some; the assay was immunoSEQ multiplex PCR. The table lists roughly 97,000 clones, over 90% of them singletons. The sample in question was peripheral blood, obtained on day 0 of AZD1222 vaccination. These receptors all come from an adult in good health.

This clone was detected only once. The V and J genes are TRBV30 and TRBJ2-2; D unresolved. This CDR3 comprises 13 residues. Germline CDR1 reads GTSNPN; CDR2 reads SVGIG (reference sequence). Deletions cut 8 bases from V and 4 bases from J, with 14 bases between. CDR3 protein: CAIGRFFTGELFF. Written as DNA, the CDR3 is TGTGCCATTGGACGGTTTTTCACCGGGGAGCTGTTTTTT.

CDR3 in amino acids: CASRPTLDQGVGETQYF. As DNA, the CDR3 is TGTGCCAGTAGGCCGACGCTGGATCAGGGTGTGGGAGAGACCCAGTACTTC. The genes are TRBV19 and TRBJ2-5; D perhaps matches TRBD1 (5 bases). V lost 6 bases and J 4 bases, leaving 24 bases between the germline ends. This CDR3 is built from 17 residues. Germline V gene sequence: CDR1 LNHDA, CDR2 SQIVND (reference sequence).

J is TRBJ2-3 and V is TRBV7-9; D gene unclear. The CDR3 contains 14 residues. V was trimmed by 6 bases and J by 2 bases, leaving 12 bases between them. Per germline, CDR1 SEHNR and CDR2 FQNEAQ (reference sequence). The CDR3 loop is CASSPVGITDTQYF. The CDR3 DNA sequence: TGTGCCAGCAGTCCCGTGGGCATCACAGATACGCAGTATTTT.

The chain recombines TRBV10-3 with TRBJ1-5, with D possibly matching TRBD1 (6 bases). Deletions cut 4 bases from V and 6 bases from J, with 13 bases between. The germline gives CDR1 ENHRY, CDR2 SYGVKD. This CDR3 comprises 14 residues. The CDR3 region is CAISGTGSSQPQHF. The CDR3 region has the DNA TGTGCCATCAGTGGTACAGGGTCGAGTCAGCCCCAGCATTTT.

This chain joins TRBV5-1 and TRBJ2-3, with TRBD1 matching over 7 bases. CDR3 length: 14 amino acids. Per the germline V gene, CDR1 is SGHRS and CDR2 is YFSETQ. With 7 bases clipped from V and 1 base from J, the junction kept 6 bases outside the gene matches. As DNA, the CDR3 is TGCGCCAGCGATCGAGGACAGGGCACAGATACGCAGTATTTT. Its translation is CASDRGQGTDTQYF.

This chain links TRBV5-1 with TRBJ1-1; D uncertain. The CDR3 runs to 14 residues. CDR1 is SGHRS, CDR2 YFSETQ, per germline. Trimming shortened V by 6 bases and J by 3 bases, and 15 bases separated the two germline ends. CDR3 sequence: CASNFRALDTEAFF. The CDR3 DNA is TGCGCCAGCAACTTCCGGGCCCTGGACACTGAAGCTTTCTTT.

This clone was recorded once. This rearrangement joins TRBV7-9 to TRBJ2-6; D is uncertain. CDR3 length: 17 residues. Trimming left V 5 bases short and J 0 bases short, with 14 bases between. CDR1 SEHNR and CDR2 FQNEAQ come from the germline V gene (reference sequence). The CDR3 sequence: CASSPEVGASGANVLTF. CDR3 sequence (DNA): TGTGCCAGCAGCCCGGAAGTAGGAGCCTCTGGGGCCAACGTCCTGACTTTC.

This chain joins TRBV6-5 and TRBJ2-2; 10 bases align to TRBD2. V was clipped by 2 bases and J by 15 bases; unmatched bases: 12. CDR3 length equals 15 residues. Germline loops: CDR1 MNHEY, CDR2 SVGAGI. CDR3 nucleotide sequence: TGTGCCAGCAGTTACATCAGCGGGAGGGCCGGTGGGGTGTTTTTT. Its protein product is CASSYISGRAGGVFF.

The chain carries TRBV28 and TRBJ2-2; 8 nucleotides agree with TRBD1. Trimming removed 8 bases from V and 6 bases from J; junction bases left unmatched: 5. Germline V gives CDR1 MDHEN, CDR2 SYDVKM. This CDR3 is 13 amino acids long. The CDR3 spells CASQDRAAGELFF. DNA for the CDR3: TGTGCCAGCCAGGACAGGGCGGCCGGGGAGCTGTTTTTT.

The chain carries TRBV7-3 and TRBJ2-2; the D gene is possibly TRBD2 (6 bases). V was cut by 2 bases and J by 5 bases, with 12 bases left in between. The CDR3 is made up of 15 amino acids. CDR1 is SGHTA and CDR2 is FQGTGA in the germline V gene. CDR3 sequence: CASSLGGKGTGELFF. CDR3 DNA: TGTGCCAGCAGCTTAGGGGGGAAAGGAACCGGGGAGCTGTTTTTT.

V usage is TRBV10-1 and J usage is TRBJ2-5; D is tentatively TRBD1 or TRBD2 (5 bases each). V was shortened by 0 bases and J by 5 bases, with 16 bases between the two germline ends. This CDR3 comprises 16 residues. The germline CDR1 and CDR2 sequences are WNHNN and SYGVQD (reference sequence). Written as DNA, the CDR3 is TGCGCCAGCAGTGAGTCGGCCAGGGCCCGAGGGGAGACCCAGTACTTC. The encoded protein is CASSESARARGETQYF.

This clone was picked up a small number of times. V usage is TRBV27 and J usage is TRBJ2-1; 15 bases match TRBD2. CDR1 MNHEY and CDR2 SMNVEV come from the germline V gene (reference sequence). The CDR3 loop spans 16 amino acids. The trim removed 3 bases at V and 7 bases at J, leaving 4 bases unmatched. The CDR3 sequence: CASSFVGLAGGNEQFF. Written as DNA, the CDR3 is TGTGCCAGCAGTTTTGTAGGACTAGCGGGAGGGAATGAGCAGTTCTTC.